This note documents a single T cell receptor beta chain sequence. The antigen this receptor binds is unknown. The record has no base qualities; no much larger clone is one base away. This sample was included in a study of T cell clones after liver transplantation (dated by TCRdb to between 2018 and 2020). The study in broad terms: The samples were obtained from ITN030ST, a randomized trial that attempted immunosuppression withdrawal within 2 years after liver transplantation. After a pre-transplant mixed lymphocyte reaction, TCRbeta sequencing was used to pinpoint donor-reactive T cell clones, which were subsequently tracked in post-transplant blood. Third party-reactive TCRbeta sequences were also identified from pre-transplant MLRs to serve as an antigen-independent comparator for donor-reactive sequences. Three of the eight recipients were HCV-positive; the others were transplanted for non-autoimmune, non-viral indications. The subjects received no induction therapy and were kept on standard immunosuppression until randomization at 12-24 months post-transplant. Tolerance meant complete immunosuppression withdrawal for at least one year without liver enzymes rising beyond twice the upper limit of normal. Blood samples were collected pre-transplant, pre-randomization before withdrawal, and post-randomization after either full withdrawal or failed withdrawal. A cohort of 8 liver transplant recipients was studied, of whom 3 were classified as tolerant and 5 as non-tolerant. Points the paper makes about the study in general: Donor-reactive sequences declined more than third party-reactive ones, suggesting partial antigen-specific deletion unrelated to withdrawal success. In a couple of subjects, low numbers of available donor cells limited the measurable donor-reactive repertoire. Conclusions were preliminary, limited by small, heterogeneous patient numbers and non-standardized post-transplant time points. In 5 of 8 subjects, circulating donor-reactive CD4 TCRbeta sequences decreased significantly after transplant, regardless of tolerance or HCV status. Once repertoire turnover was taken into account, donor-reactive detection showed a significant reduction for CD4 in 7 of 8 subjects and for CD8 in 8 of 8. Without allograft tissue specimens, donor-reactive T cells may have migrated into the graft rather than being deleted.

Frozen genomic DNA underwent high-throughput TCRbeta CDR3 sequencing by immunoSEQ, including PCR amplification, mapping, bias correction and internal controls. Regarding the original processing steps: Productive rearrangements were kept, and unique TCRbeta sequences were defined by CDR3 nucleotide sequence plus V and J gene. For a sequence to be called donor-reactive, it needed a frequency of at least 0.01% and at least 5-fold expansion in CFSE-low cells compared with unstimulated pre-transplant cells. To ensure at least 90% detection power, minimum frequency thresholds were set for each subject based on that subject's lowest-template unstimulated sample. Repertoire turnover was measured by Jensen-Shannon divergence between the top 1000 TCRbeta sequences post- and pre-transplant. Two-sided Fisher's exact tests were used to test for changes in the detection of donor-reactive sequences. TCRdb provides this immuneACCESS table in a form limited to in-frame rearrangements. Some clones are lacking; in checked studies, under half of them reflect an unresolved V gene, and why the rest are absent is not known. For V, J and clone size, that table is used; D and trimming come from the DNA. In all, the sample holds under 130,000 clones, and about 86% of those were seen once. Together, the top ten hold roughly 2.8% of the sample.

The CDR3, from cysteine to phenylalanine, totals 16 residues. The entry retains the CDR3 DNA only, 48 bases that are in frame from base 1. Trimming at the junction amounts to 6 bases on V and 12 bases on J, and the germline ends lie 28 bases apart. CDR1 LNHDA and CDR2 SQIVND are derived from the germline V gene (reference sequence). Unstimulated PBMCs, after thawing, were stained for CD3, CD4 and CD8 and then FACS-sorted into CD3+CD4+ and CD3+CD8+ populations. All 8 studied subjects were randomized to withdrawal of immunosuppression. The Qiagen DNeasy Blood and Tissue Kit was used for genomic DNA isolation.

The V and J genes are TRBV19 and TRBJ2-3; possibly the D gene is TRBD1, per 10 matching bases. This clonotype was sampled from a human patient who received a liver transplant. After a transplant, some T cells may have been passed on by the graft donor. Specimen: CD4+ T cells from blood, collected roughly 50 months after liver transplant. CDR3 region: CASRLETGQGTSTQYF. The sequenced DNA is TGTGCCAGTAGACTAGAAACGGGACAGGGGACTAGCACCCAGTATTTT.